This T cell receptor beta chain was captured by sequencing in a study of cytomegalovirus exposure and HLA in healthy donors. For the study at large: Within an early data release were about 80 million unique TCRs drawn from HLA-typed donors.

PCR used 60 Vbeta primers and 13 Jbeta primers. TCRdb's copy holds only in-frame clones and misses some; the assay was immunoSEQ multiplex PCR. The table has 120,000 to 150,000 clones, 82% seen once. Comments on this clone: Its antigen remains unknown.

Trimming removed 3 bases from V and 2 bases from J; junction bases left unmatched: 9. CDR1 and CDR2 (germline): MDHEN, SYDVKM. The CDR3 is 17 residues long. Broader study findings: Most TCR sequences were seen very rarely across donors, but some public TCRs occurred in many. In a later analysis, TCR beta V- and J-gene trimming was associated with a missense DCLRE1C variant.

Input material: PBMCs. The chain combines TRBV28 with TRBJ1-5, with TRBD1 matching 8 bases. The TCR originated in a man aged 25 to 45 in good health and CMV-seropositive. CDR3: CASSFGRTGLGNQPQHF. CDR3 sequence (DNA): TGTGCCAGCAGTTTTGGTAGGACAGGGCTGGGCAATCAGCCCCAGCATTTT.